The 31 T cell receptor beta chains presented below share a single source sample, sequenced in a study of shared clonotypes between healthy human individuals. TCRdb's table, derived via immunoSEQ multiplex PCR, lists solely in-frame clones and lacks some. Of about 2.4 million clones listed, approximately 94% are singletons. Sequencing was done on a sample of naive CD4+ T cells from PBMCs. Subset noted: CD45RA+ positively selected. All receptors come from a man aged 18 to 29 in good health. Some clones in this sample may be carry-over from other donors' samples.

This clone was seen just once. The chain recombines TRBV11-1 with TRBJ1-5; 8 nucleotides line up with TRBD1. CDR1 is SGHAT, CDR2 FQDESV, per germline (reference sequence). The CDR3 contains 14 residues. The V segment lost 5 bases and the J segment 7 bases; nucleotides outside the gene matches: 7. This CDR3 is CASSQTGAGQPQHF. CDR3 sequence (DNA): TGTGCCAGCAGCCAGACAGGGGCCGGGCAGCCCCAGCATTTT.

This chain links TRBV7-9 with TRBJ2-6; D gene uncertain. The CDR3 has 14 amino acids. The V and J ends lost 7 bases and 0 bases respectively, with 7 bases between them. The germline V gene encodes CDR1 SEHNR and CDR2 FQNEAQ (reference sequence). The CDR3 DNA sequence: TGTGCCAGCATACCCGACTCTGGGGCCAACGTCCTGACTTTC. Protein product: CASIPDSGANVLTF.

This chain uses TRBV10-3 with TRBJ2-2, with D uncertain. The CDR3 runs 12 residues. Trimming pared 7 bases from V and 4 bases from J, leaving 7 bases between. The germline V gene has CDR1 ENHRY and CDR2 SYGVKD. CDR3: CAIKPSTGELFF. CDR3 sequence (DNA): TGTGCCATCAAACCCTCCACCGGGGAGCTGTTTTTT.

The chain couples TRBV7-2 to TRBJ2-7, with TRBD1 identical over 8 bases. The J segment lost 4 bases and the V segment lost 3 bases, leaving 14 bases of the junction unmatched. The CDR3 has 17 residues. Germline CDR1 is SGHTA and CDR2 is FQGNSA. CDR3 bases: TGTGCCAGCAGCTTTTCCGGTGCCACAGGGGGGATGTACGAGCAGTACTTC. This codes for CASSFSGATGGMYEQYF.

About this clone: This sample also contains other DNA sequences that code for the same CDR3. The chain couples TRBV28 to TRBJ1-2, with D uncertain. CDR1 MDHEN and CDR2 SYDVKM come from the germline V gene. Between the trimmed V and J ends, which lost 2 bases and 0 bases, there was a span of 7 bases. The CDR3 is 14 amino acids. The CDR3 spells CASSLRRPNYGYTF. The DNA of the CDR3 is TGTGCCAGCAGTTTACGTAGGCCTAACTATGGCTACACCTTC.

The chain carries TRBV21-1 and TRBJ2-1; the tabulated D call, TRBD1, remains unverified against the DNA. TRBV21-1 is listed as a pseudogene. The CDR3 consists of 15 residues. The CDR3 reads CASSKGVGPYNEQFF. The CDR3 nucleotides are TGTGCCAGCAGCAAAGGAGTGGGGCCCTACAATGAGCAGTTCTTC.

The chain is built from TRBV27 and TRBJ2-3; D call uncertain. Germline-derived CDR1 and CDR2 are MNHEY and SMNVEV (reference sequence). The CDR3 runs to 14 residues. V was cut by 3 bases and J by 5 bases, with 12 bases left in between. CDR3: CASSFLSLGDTQYF. CDR3 DNA: TGTGCCAGCAGTTTTTTAAGTTTGGGAGATACGCAGTATTTT.

This sequence joins TRBV28 and TRBJ2-3; 9 bases match TRBD2. The CDR3 contains 16 residues. V lost 7 bases, J lost 0 bases, and 8 bases stayed unmatched. Germline CDR1 and CDR2: MDHEN and SYDVKM. In nucleotides, the CDR3 is TGTGCCAGCACCCTCCCTAGCGGGACTAGCACAGATACGCAGTATTTT. Amino acids: CASTLPSGTSTDTQYF.

V usage is TRBV5-1 and J usage is TRBJ2-1; TRBD2 aligns across 8 bases. CDR3 length: 16 amino acids. V was pared by 4 bases and J by 2 bases, with 8 bases of the junction left unmatched. Germline V gene lookup returns CDR1 SGHRS and CDR2 YFSETQ. In DNA, the CDR3 is TGCGCCAGCAGCCGTAGCGGGGAAAGGGCCTACAATGAGCAGTTCTTC. It specifies CASSRSGERAYNEQFF.

This chain connects TRBV5-1 to TRBJ2-7, with D possibly TRBD1 on 6 matching bases. There are 15 residues in the CDR3. Germline CDR1 is SGHRS and CDR2 is YFSETQ. Trimming cost V 0 bases and J 2 bases, with 12 bases left between them. CDR3 in DNA: TGCGCCAGCAGCTTGGCGGACAGATTTACCTACGAGCAGTACTTC. Protein product: CASSLADRFTYEQYF.

This sequence joins TRBV11-2 and TRBJ2-1; D is perhaps TRBD2 (6 bases). The length of the CDR3 is 13 residues. Germline lookup yields CDR1 SGHAT and CDR2 FQNNGV. V was pared by 5 bases and J by 10 bases, with 15 bases between. The CDR3 nucleotides read TGTGCCAGCAGCCGGACTAACGGGGGAGAGCAGTTCTTC. It is translated as CASSRTNGGEQFF. The whole variable domain, remainder taken from reference TRBV11-2 and TRBJ2-1, is EAGVAQSPRYKIIEKRQSVAFWCNPISGHATLYWYQQILGQGPKLLIQFQNNGVVDDSQLPKDRFSAERLKGVDSTLKIQPAKLEDSAVYLCASSRTNGGEQFFGPGTRLTVL.

Regarding this clone: The sample holds other DNA sequences that translate to the same CDR3. The chain is built from TRBV5-1 and TRBJ2-2; D is unclear. V lost 1 base and J lost 0, with 7 bases in between. Per the germline V gene, CDR1 is SGHRS and CDR2 is YFSETQ. The CDR3 loop spans 15 amino acids. Written as DNA, the CDR3 is TGCGCCAGCAGCTTGCTGACACCGAACACCGGGGAGCTGTTTTTT. Its translation is CASSLLTPNTGELFF.

V gene TRBV9 combines with J gene TRBJ2-7, with D unresolved. With 0 bases removed from V and 0 bases from J, the gap between germline ends came to 10 bases. In germline, CDR1 is SGDLS, CDR2 YYNGEE. CDR3 length equals 15 residues. The CDR3, as DNA: TGTGCCAGCAGCGTAGCTCGGCAGAACTCCTACGAGCAGTACTTC. It encodes CASSVARQNSYEQYF. Based on the CDR3 plus reference TRBV9 and TRBJ2-7, the full variable domain is DSGVTQTPKHLITATGQRVTLRCSPRSGDLSVYWYQQSLDQGLQFLIQYYNGEERAKGNILERFSAQQFPDLHSELNLSSLELGDSALYFCASSVARQNSYEQYFGPGTRLTVT.

This rearrangement joins TRBV4-1 to TRBJ2-2; 8 nucleotides agree with TRBD2. Germline lookup yields CDR1 MGHRA and CDR2 YSYEKL. This CDR3 is 16 amino acids long. Trimming took 4 bases from V and 2 from J; bases not matched to a gene: 6. CDR3 nucleotides: TGCGCCAGCAGCCGAGGACTAGCAATCAACACCGGGGAGCTGTTTTTT. Its translation: CASSRGLAINTGELFF.

The chain recombines TRBV27 with TRBJ2-2; D is perhaps TRBD1 (6 bases). CDR1 and CDR2 from the germline V gene are MNHEY and SMNVEV (reference sequence). The V end lost 8 bases, the J end lost 1 base, and 20 bases lay between the germline ends. The CDR3 has 17 amino acids. The CDR3, as DNA: TGTGCCAGCCAGCAGGGGACGGGATCCGGGAACACCGGGGAGCTGTTTTTT. Translating gives CASQQGTGSGNTGELFF.

This chain joins TRBV5-4 and TRBJ2-7; 10 positions agree with TRBD2. Per the germline V gene, CDR1 is SGHNT and CDR2 is YYREEE (reference sequence). This CDR3 has 16 amino acids. V dropped 7 bases and J dropped 2; count of bases not matched to a gene: 12. CDR3 DNA: TGTGCCAGCCACTCGGGAGGAAGCGGGAGGGCCTACGAGCAGTACTTC. This codes for CASHSGGSGRAYEQYF.

The gene calls are TRBV6-5 and TRBJ1-3, with D unresolved. CDR1 is MNHEY, CDR2 SVGAGI, per germline. Trimming stripped 0 bases from V and 4 bases from J, with 10 bases between. The CDR3 loop spans 15 amino acids. CDR3 loop: CASSYSKGQGNTIYF. The CDR3 bases are TGTGCCAGCAGTTACTCAAAAGGGCAGGGAAACACCATATATTTT.

The chain joins TRBV19 to TRBJ2-6; no reliable D call. In germline, CDR1 is LNHDA, CDR2 SQIVND (reference sequence). V gave up 4 bases and J gave up 0 bases, with 10 bases separating them. This CDR3 contains 16 residues. The CDR3: CASSRWLGSGANVLTF. CDR3 bases: TGTGCCAGTAGTAGGTGGTTGGGCTCTGGGGCCAACGTCCTGACTTTC.

The chain employs TRBV6-1 and TRBJ2-5, with D perhaps being TRBD1 or TRBD2 (5 bases each). There are 13 residues in the CDR3. Germline V CDR1 and CDR2: MNHNS, SASEGT. With 4 bases removed from V and 2 bases from J, the gap between germline ends came to 8 bases. The CDR3: CASSGGRQETQYF. The CDR3 DNA follows: TGTGCCAGCAGTGGGGGACGACAAGAGACCCAGTACTTC.

This chain uses TRBV10-1 with TRBJ2-1; weak D call: TRBD2 (6 bases). Trimming took 3 bases from V and 2 from J, leaving 11 bases between them. This CDR3 has 15 residues. Per the germline V gene, CDR1 is WNHNN and CDR2 is SYGVQD (reference sequence). For the CDR3, the DNA is TGCGCCAGCAGTGATGGGAGGTTCACCTACAATGAGCAGTTCTTC. This codes for CASSDGRFTYNEQFF.

The rearrangement joins TRBV6-5 to TRBJ2-3; D is possibly TRBD2 (6 bases). CDR3 length: 15 residues. Per the germline V gene, CDR1 is MNHEY and CDR2 is SVGAGI. Deletions cut 6 bases from V and 1 base from J, with 14 bases between. Here the CDR3 reads CASRKSGGGTDTQYF. CDR3 sequence (DNA): TGTGCCAGCAGAAAAAGCGGAGGGGGCACAGATACGCAGTATTTT.

This rearrangement joins TRBV5-1 to TRBJ1-2, with unresolved D. Germline lookup yields CDR1 SGHRS and CDR2 YFSETQ. V dropped 2 bases and J dropped 4 bases, with 15 bases sitting between them. The CDR3 has 15 residues. CDR3 region: CASSFVGGAGYGYTF. DNA for the CDR3: TGCGCCAGCAGCTTCGTAGGAGGCGCCGGCTATGGCTACACCTTC.

The genes are TRBV5-6 and TRBJ2-5; TRBD1 matches 10 bases. The trim removed 3 bases at V and 5 bases at J, leaving 4 bases unmatched. Germline CDR1 reads SGHDT; CDR2 reads YYEEEE. The CDR3 extends over 14 amino acids. In DNA form, the CDR3 reads TGTGCCAGCAGCTCAAGGACAGGGGGGGAGACCCAGTACTTC. It is translated as CASSSRTGGETQYF.

The sample holds one count of this clone. CDR3 protein: CASSRRQGDRETQYF. The CDR3 DNA reads as TGTGCCAGCAGCCGGAGACAGGGGGATCGAGAGACCCAGTACTTC. This chain uses TRBV9 with TRBJ2-5; TRBD1 aligns across 9 bases. Germline V gene data show CDR1 as SGDLS and CDR2 as YYNGEE. The length of the CDR3 is 15 residues. J lost 4 bases, V lost 4 bases, and 8 bases had no gene match.

The chain joins TRBV9 to TRBJ2-7; D gene ambiguous. The CDR3 has 13 residues. CDR1 and CDR2 (germline): SGDLS, YYNGEE. V lost 3 bases, J lost 2 bases, and 9 bases lay in between. CDR3 sequence reads: CASSAGFAYEQYF. The CDR3 DNA sequence: TGTGCCAGCAGCGCCGGCTTTGCCTACGAGCAGTACTTC.

As to this clone: The same CDR3 is also encoded by other DNA sequences in this sample. The chain uses TRBV28 and TRBJ1-2; 9 nucleotides match TRBD1. Trimming took 6 bases from V and 5 from J; bases not matched to a gene: 1. This CDR3 has 12 residues. CDR1 is MDHEN, CDR2 SYDVKM, per germline. CDR3 in DNA: TGTGCCAGCAGGGGGACAGGGTATGGCTACACCTTC. Protein sequence: CASRGTGYGYTF.

About this clone itself: Other DNA sequences of this sample code for an identical CDR3. CDR3 DNA sequence: TGTGCCAGCACGTGGGGGAACACTGAAGCTTTCTTT. Protein sequence: CASTWGNTEAFF. The chain is built from TRBV28 and TRBJ1-1; unclear D gene. CDR3 length equals 12 residues. The ends were cut back, 7 bases at V and 1 base at J, with 7 bases in the middle. From germline, CDR1 is MDHEN and CDR2 SYDVKM.

This clone appeared once. A junction boundary mismatches the germline segment, possibly from a read error. The DNA for the CDR3 is TGTGCCAGCAGTGACTCGACCGGGGAAACCTACGAGCAGTACTTC. Amino acids: CASSDSTGETYEQYF. This chain joins TRBV6-5 and TRBJ2-7, with D possibly TRBD2 on 5 matching bases. From germline, CDR1 is MNHEY and CDR2 SVGAGI. The CDR3 length is 15 residues.

The J gene is TRBJ1-2, the V gene TRBV28; D is undetermined. Germline CDR1 reads MDHEN; CDR2 reads SYDVKM. The V end lost 5 bases, the J end lost 7 bases, and 17 bases lay between the germline ends. This CDR3 has 14 amino acids. As DNA, the CDR3 is TGTGCCAGCAGTAAGGGATCACGACTTCTTGGCTACACCTTC. This sequence encodes CASSKGSRLLGYTF.

The chain is built from TRBV6-5 and TRBJ2-1; 8 bases agree with TRBD2. V shed 6 bases, J shed 2 bases, and the junction held 6 bases outside the gene matches. The CDR3 loop spans 15 amino acids. Germline V gene lookup returns CDR1 MNHEY and CDR2 SVGAGI. CDR3 nucleotide sequence: TGTGCCAGCAGGGGAGCGGGAGAAGCCTACAATGAGCAGTTCTTC. This translates into CASRGAGEAYNEQFF.

CDR3 nucleotides: TGTGCCAGCAGCTTGGTAGGGACCGAGGGAGAGACCCAGTACTTC. Translated: CASSLVGTEGETQYF. The gene calls are TRBV5-6 and TRBJ2-5; D is perhaps TRBD1 or TRBD2 (5 bases each). Germline assignment: CDR1 SGHDT and CDR2 YYEEEE. With 0 bases removed from V and 4 bases from J, the gap between germline ends came to 13 bases. This CDR3 region has 15 residues. Combining the CDR3 with reference TRBV5-6 and TRBJ2-5 gives the whole variable domain DAGVTQSPTHLIKTRGQQVTLRCSPKSGHDTVSWYQQALGQGPQFIFQYYEEEERQRGNFPDRFSGHQFPNYSSELNVNALLLGDSALYLCASSLVGTEGETQYFGPGTRLLVL.